Shown below are 32 T cell receptor beta chains from a single sample sequenced in a study of T cells in Graves' hyperthyroidism and ophthalmopathy. RNA transcripts served as the template for amplifying TCR beta CDR3 regions. Using the HTBI primer set, a first-round RT-PCR was run on the TCR CDR3. MiXCR, run by TCRdb on the multiplex PCR reads, gives a single entry per CDR3 protein. Of some 490,000 distinct CDR3 sequences in the sample, around 15% were seen once. Sequenced: blood. These receptors were taken from a woman aged 25 to 39 with Graves' ophthalmopathy.

This clonotype was observed a handful of times. The chain links TRBV29-1 to TRBJ1-2; D is unclear. This CDR3 has 14 residues. Germline V lookup: CDR1 SQVTM, CDR2 ANQGSEA. V shed 0 bases and J shed 4 bases, with 12 bases lying between them. DNA of the CDR3: TGCAGCGTTGAAGATCAAGGCAGGAGCTATGGCTACACCTTC. It is translated as CSVEDQGRSYGYTF.

In its sample, this clonotype was seen many times. The chain couples TRBV30 to TRBJ1-4, with D possibly matching TRBD1 (6 bases). Germline assignment: CDR1 GTSNPN and CDR2 SVGIG (reference sequence). V lost 4 bases, J lost 8 bases, and 8 bases lay in between. The CDR3 contains 11 residues. The CDR3 DNA follows: TGTGCCTGGACGGGGGGCGAAAAACTGTTTTTT. Protein product: CAWTGGEKLFF.

Many counts were recorded for this clonotype. The genes are TRBV3-1 and TRBJ1-6; 8 nucleotides align to TRBD1. Germline CDR1 is LGHDT and CDR2 is YNNKEL (reference sequence). V gave up 3 bases and J gave up 2 bases; unmatched junction bases: 6. The CDR3 covers 17 residues. The CDR3 coding sequence is TGTGCCAGCAGCCACGGCGAACAGGGGGCCTATAATTCACCCCTCCACTTT. Encoded protein: CASSHGEQGAYNSPLHF.

This clonotype has at least ten counts. The V and J genes are TRBV20-1 and TRBJ2-3, with no clear D. The germline V and J ends were trimmed by 3 bases and 2 bases, with 12 bases remaining between them. The CDR3 length is 14 residues. CDR1 is DFQATT and CDR2 is SNEGSKA in the germline V gene (reference sequence). The CDR3 region is CSASGSTPTDTQYF. CDR3 nucleotide sequence: TGCAGTGCTAGTGGCAGTACCCCCACAGATACGCAGTATTTT.

As concerns this clonotype: Just one base apart from a much larger clone, this may be a read error. This chain uses TRBV11-2 with TRBJ2-2; perhaps TRBD1 as D (5 bases). Germline lookup yields CDR1 SGHAT and CDR2 FQNNGV. The CDR3 has 13 residues. The CDR3 here is CASSLVRTLELLF. In DNA, the CDR3 is TGTGCCAGCAGCTTAGTAAGGACATTGGAGCTGCTTTTT.

This clonotype has more than one count but fewer than ten. The rearrangement joins TRBV2 to TRBJ1-2; 8 bases match TRBD1. CDR1 is SNHLY, CDR2 FYNNEI, per germline. V lost 5 bases and J lost 2; bases outside the gene matches: 16. The CDR3 has 18 residues. In nucleotides, the CDR3 is TGTGCCAGCAGTTACTCAGGACAGGGAATAGTAAGGAACTATGGCTACACCTTC. It translates to CASSYSGQGIVRNYGYTF.

This clonotype was recorded many times. This sequence joins TRBV5-1 and TRBJ2-7, with TRBD2 identical over 9 bases. CDR1 and CDR2 from the germline V gene are SGHRS and YFSETQ. This CDR3 has 15 residues. J was trimmed by 3 bases and V by 1 base; bases with no gene match: 5. CDR3 nucleotides: TGCGCCAGCAGCTTGAATAGCGGGAGCGTCTACGAGCAGTACTTC. Residues: CASSLNSGSVYEQYF.

The table lists this clonotype with many counts. The chain has TRBV28 and TRBJ2-7; D unclear. Germline assignment: CDR1 MDHEN and CDR2 SYDVKM. The V end lost 3 bases, the J end lost 6 bases, and 12 bases lay between the germline ends. The CDR3 covers 13 residues. The CDR3 loop reads CASSLSRLGEQYF. The CDR3, as DNA: TGTGCCAGCAGTTTGTCAAGGTTGGGCGAGCAGTACTTC.

The rearrangement uses TRBV7-9 and TRBJ2-3; TRBD2 matches 9 bases. V lost 1 base, J lost 2 bases, and 7 bases stayed unmatched. The CDR3 extends over 17 amino acids. Germline CDR1 reads SEHNR; CDR2 reads FQNEAQ (reference sequence). Written as DNA, the CDR3 is TGTGCCAGCAGCTTAGATCCTAGCGGGGCAGACACAGATACGCAGTATTTT. This translates into CASSLDPSGADTDTQYF.

This clonotype appeared many times. This chain connects TRBV2 to TRBJ1-5, with D tentatively TRBD1 (5 bases). The CDR3 covers 14 residues. Germline loops: CDR1 SNHLY, CDR2 FYNNEI. The V and J ends lost 6 bases and 4 bases respectively, with 13 bases between them. CDR3 in DNA: TGTGCCAGCAGGCCCGTGGGGCCGAATCAGCCCCAGCATTTT. This encodes CASRPVGPNQPQHF. Full variable domain (missing parts from reference TRBV2 and TRBJ1-5): EPEVTQTPSHQVTQMGQEVILRCVPISNHLYFYWYRQILGQKVEFLVSFYNNEISEKSEIFDDQFSVERPDGSNFTLKIRSTKLEDSAMYFCASRPVGPNQPQHFGDGTRLSIL.

This clonotype was counted ten times or more. The chain recombines TRBV7-2 with TRBJ2-7, with TRBD1 identical over 12 bases. Germline lookup yields CDR1 SGHTA and CDR2 FQGNSA. The CDR3 covers 15 residues. Trimming cost V 5 bases and J 0 bases; bases outside gene matches: 2. Written as DNA, the CDR3 is TGTGCCAGCAGCCCGGGACAGGGGGCCTCCTACGAGCAGTACTTC. It is translated as CASSPGQGASYEQYF.

This clonotype appeared many times. This chain uses TRBV7-9 with TRBJ1-5; a weak D match, TRBD1 (5 bases). CDR1 SEHNR and CDR2 FQNEAQ come from the germline V gene (reference sequence). The CDR3 consists of 14 residues. Trimming stripped 4 bases from V and 2 bases from J, with 9 bases between. This CDR3 is CASSSQGGNQPQHF. The CDR3 DNA reads TGTGCCAGCAGCTCTCAGGGCGGCAATCAGCCCCAGCATTTT.

This clonotype has a count of ten or more. DNA of the CDR3: TGCAGTGCTAGAGATCTGGTCGACACTGAAGCTTTCTTT. Translated, it gives CSARDLVDTEAFF. V and J are TRBV20-1 and TRBJ1-1, with unresolved D. Germline V gene lookup returns CDR1 DFQATT and CDR2 SNEGSKA (reference sequence). The CDR3 runs 13 residues. With 0 bases removed from V and 3 bases from J, the gap between germline ends came to 8 bases.

The chain recombines TRBV28 with TRBJ1-5; D not certain. This CDR3 contains 16 residues. Trimming removed 2 bases from V and 0 bases from J, with 11 bases in between. Germline CDR1 and CDR2: MDHEN and SYDVKM. The CDR3 DNA reads TGTGCCAGCAGTTTAGAGAATTTTTATAGCAATCAGCCCCAGCATTTT. This encodes CASSLENFYSNQPQHF.

In this sample, this clonotype turned up many times. The rearrangement uses TRBV6-2 or TRBV6-3 and TRBJ2-1; D gene ambiguous. V was shortened by 6 bases and J by 5 bases, with 11 bases between the two germline ends. In germline, CDR1 is MNHEY, CDR2 SVGEGT. CDR3 length: 13 residues. The CDR3 loop reads CASREGGDNEQFF. CDR3 sequence (DNA): TGTGCCAGCAGGGAAGGTGGAGACAATGAGCAGTTCTTC.

J is TRBJ1-5 and V is TRBV28; a possible D gene is TRBD1 (6 bases). V was cut by 3 bases and J by 7 bases, with 22 bases left in between. Germline assignment: CDR1 MDHEN and CDR2 SYDVKM. This CDR3 contains 17 residues. CDR3 sequence (DNA): TGTGCCAGCAGTTTTGAGTCGCGGGGAGGGGGGTTCCAGCCCCAGCATTTT. Translation gives CASSFESRGGGFQPQHF.

This chain joins TRBV15 and TRBJ2-1; no reliable D call. V was cut by 0 bases and J by 6 bases, with 12 bases left in between. Germline CDR1 and CDR2: LNHNV and YYDKDF (reference sequence). The CDR3 has 15 residues. CDR3 coding DNA: TGTGCCACCAGCAGAGAGGAGTTTTATAGCAATGAGCAGTTCTTC. Amino acids: CATSREEFYSNEQFF.

This clonotype has a count of ten or more. This chain joins TRBV5-1 and TRBJ2-1; 10 nucleotides line up with TRBD2. The CDR3 covers 13 residues. CDR1 is SGHRS and CDR2 is YFSETQ in the germline V gene. Trimming removed 7 bases from V and 6 bases from J; junction bases left unmatched: 4. The CDR3 DNA reads as TGCGCCAGCCGGACTAGCGGCCCCAATGAGCAGTTCTTC. Translating it yields CASRTSGPNEQFF.

This clonotype came up many times. The chain couples TRBV6-1 to TRBJ2-3; 7 positions agree with TRBD1. Trimming took 5 bases from V and 3 from J; bases not matched to a gene: 8. Germline V gives CDR1 MNHNS, CDR2 SASEGT. The length of the CDR3 is 15 residues. The CDR3 here is CASSYVQGWTDTQYF. CDR3 in DNA: TGTGCCAGCAGTTACGTACAGGGGTGGACAGATACGCAGTATTTT.

This clonotype showed up just a few times. The genes are TRBV27 and TRBJ2-3; the D gene is possibly TRBD2 (5 bases). This CDR3 has 13 residues. With 8 bases removed from V and 3 bases from J, the gap between germline ends came to 12 bases. The V gene's germline CDR1 is MNHEY and CDR2 SMNVEV (reference sequence). For the CDR3, the DNA is TGTGCCAGCTCTTTTGAGCGGACAGATACGCAGTATTTT. This sequence encodes CASSFERTDTQYF.

This clonotype was recorded at least ten times. The chain carries TRBV18 and TRBJ2-7, with 11 bases that match TRBD1. This CDR3 comprises 13 residues. The germline gives CDR1 KGHSH, CDR2 LQKENI. The ends lost 8 bases at V and 2 bases at J; junction bases unmatched: 2. CDR3 loop: CASRDRGTYEQYF. As DNA, the CDR3 is TGTGCCAGCCGGGACAGGGGGACCTACGAGCAGTACTTC.

The sample holds many counts of this clonotype. The V gene is TRBV2, the J gene TRBJ2-5; D is perhaps TRBD1 or TRBD2 (6 bases each). CDR1 is SNHLY and CDR2 is FYNNEI in the germline V gene. V lost 2 bases, J lost 4 bases, and 14 bases lay in between. This CDR3 contains 15 residues. CDR3 nucleotide sequence: TGTGCCAGCAGTGAAAGGAGGGGGTCAGCAGAGACCCAGTACTTC. It yields the protein CASSERRGSAETQYF.

In this sample, this clonotype turned up a few times. This chain uses TRBV15 with TRBJ2-5; 13 nucleotides match TRBD2. The CDR3 totals 15 residues. CDR1 and CDR2 (germline): LNHNV, YYDKDF (reference sequence). V lost 4 bases to trimming and J lost 5 bases; unmatched junction nucleotides: 4. In DNA form, the CDR3 reads TGTGCCACCAGCACTGGACTAGCGGGAGCTGAGACCCAGTACTTC. Translated: CATSTGLAGAETQYF. The full variable domain, in which reference TRBV15 and TRBJ2-5 provide the parts outside the CDR3, is DAMVIQNPRYQVTQFGKPVTLSCSQTLNHNVMYWYQQKSSQAPKLLFHYYDKDFNNEADTPDNFQSRRPNTSFCFLDIRSPGLGDTAMYLCATSTGLAGAETQYFGPGTRLLVL.

The gene calls are TRBV4-3 and TRBJ1-2; D is possibly TRBD1 (6 bases). Trimming left V 0 bases short and J 4 bases short, with 12 bases between. Germline V gene lookup returns CDR1 LGHNA and CDR2 YSLEER. The length of the CDR3 is 15 residues. The CDR3 here is CASSQDGSGAYGYTF. The CDR3, as DNA: TGCGCCAGCAGCCAAGACGGCTCGGGGGCCTATGGCTACACCTTC.

This clonotype came up a few times. The chain has TRBV20-1 and TRBJ2-7; tentative D call: TRBD1 (5 bases). Germline values: CDR1 DFQATT, CDR2 SNEGSKA (reference sequence). The CDR3 length is 11 residues. Trimming took 2 bases from V and 7 from J, leaving 9 bases between them. This CDR3 is CSARQGFEQYF. The CDR3 DNA reads TGCAGTGCTAGACAGGGTTTTGAGCAGTACTTC.

V usage is TRBV9 and J usage is TRBJ2-3, with D uncertain. V was cut by 3 bases and J by 1 base, with 15 bases left in between. Germline V gene data show CDR1 as SGDLS and CDR2 as YYNGEE. The CDR3 is 16 amino acids. The CDR3 bases are TGTGCCAGCAGCGCACCCTCAGGTCCCCGCACAGATACGCAGTATTTT. Protein sequence: CASSAPSGPRTDTQYF. Together with reference TRBV9 and TRBJ2-3, the CDR3 gives the full variable domain: DSGVTQTPKHLITATGQRVTLRCSPRSGDLSVYWYQQSLDQGLQFLIQYYNGEERAKGNILERFSAQQFPDLHSELNLSSLELGDSALYFCASSAPSGPRTDTQYFGPGTRLTVL.

Many counts were recorded for this clonotype. V gene TRBV28 combines with J gene TRBJ2-5; maybe TRBD1 (6 bases). V gave up 2 bases and J gave up 3 bases, with 19 bases separating them. The CDR3 totals 17 residues. Germline values: CDR1 MDHEN, CDR2 SYDVKM. The CDR3 DNA is TGTGCCAGCAGTTTAACTCTCTCGGACAGAGAAGAAGAGACCCAGTACTTC. This sequence encodes CASSLTLSDREEETQYF.

V and J are TRBV20-1 and TRBJ2-5, with D tentatively TRBD2 (5 bases). This CDR3 has 13 amino acids. V dropped 2 bases and J dropped 5 bases, with 12 bases sitting between them. The germline CDR1 and CDR2 sequences are DFQATT and SNEGSKA (reference sequence). The CDR3 reads CSARREERETQYF. The CDR3 bases are TGCAGTGCTAGACGGGAAGAAAGGGAGACCCAGTACTTC.

The chain joins TRBV29-1 to TRBJ1-1; no firm D call. V lost 4 bases to trimming and J lost 5 bases, with 17 bases between them. Germline lookup yields CDR1 SQVTM and CDR2 ANQGSEA. This CDR3 comprises 14 residues. CDR3 in amino acids: CSVAKEGERTEAFF. CDR3 DNA sequence: TGCAGCGTTGCCAAGGAGGGTGAAAGGACTGAAGCTTTCTTT.

The rearrangement links TRBV9 to TRBJ1-2; the D is unclear. The CDR3 length is 14 residues. Germline values: CDR1 SGDLS, CDR2 YYNGEE. The ends were cut back, 0 bases at V and 5 bases at J, with 11 bases in the middle. The CDR3 protein is CASSVDGLGYGYTF. The CDR3 DNA reads TGTGCCAGCAGCGTAGATGGTTTAGGGTATGGCTACACCTTC.

The V and J genes are TRBV14 and TRBJ2-2; D unclear. The CDR3 covers 13 residues. Germline V gene sequence: CDR1 SGHDN, CDR2 FVKESK. Trimming removed 4 bases at V and 13 bases at J, with 16 bases between. CDR3 protein: CASSRVNGRGLFF. The DNA for the CDR3 is TGTGCCAGCAGCCGAGTAAACGGTCGAGGGCTGTTTTTT.

The V gene is TRBV9, the J gene TRBJ2-7; D is unclear. The CDR3 contains 13 residues. V shed 0 bases and J shed 3 bases, with 7 bases lying between them. CDR1 and CDR2 (germline): SGDLS, YYNGEE. CDR3 region: CASSVGQFYEQYF. Here the CDR3 DNA reads TGTGCCAGCAGCGTAGGTCAATTCTACGAGCAGTACTTC.